The 23 T cell receptor beta chains below come from one sample, sequenced in a study of quantifying T cell responses using KT2 cells. Study details: Reverse transcription used primers in the TCR alpha and beta constant regions.

An oligo carrying a UMI was ligated to the cDNA 3' end. The first PCR ran roughly 4 cycles with an equimolar RC1.1 and RC1.2 beta primer mix. TCRdb used MiXCR to reprocess the UMI-ligation and nested PCR reads, holding one entry per CDR3 protein. The repertoire holds 52,000 or so distinct CDR3 sequences, with 9% to 15% as singletons. Source material: PBMCs spiked with cells of the T cell clone KT2. These receptors were collected from a human donor.

A few counts support this clonotype. The rearrangement uses TRBV14 and TRBJ1-6; no definite D call. The V end was cut by 1 base, the J end by 7 bases, with 5 bases between. The CDR3 runs to 13 residues. The germline V gene encodes CDR1 SGHDN and CDR2 FVKESK. The CDR3 protein is CASSQGLNSPLHF. The CDR3 coding sequence is TGTGCCAGCAGCCAAGGGTTGAATTCACCCCTCCACTTT.

In this sample, this clonotype turned up a few times. The chain employs TRBV6-2 or TRBV6-3 and TRBJ1-5; perhaps TRBD1 as D (6 bases). Between the trimmed V and J ends, which lost 4 bases and 7 bases, there was a span of 11 bases. The CDR3 totals 13 residues. CDR1 MNHEY and CDR2 SVGEGT come from the germline V gene. CDR3 sequence: CASSFNREQPQHF. In nucleotides, the CDR3 is TGTGCCAGCAGTTTCAACAGGGAACAGCCCCAGCATTTT.

This clonotype turned up a few times. The chain combines TRBV7-9 with TRBJ2-7; D gene unclear. Trimming took 2 bases from V and 2 from J, leaving 10 bases between them. Germline V lookup: CDR1 SEHNR, CDR2 FQNEAQ (reference sequence). The CDR3 loop spans 14 amino acids. The CDR3 reads CASSLRSQPYEQYF. In DNA form, the CDR3 reads TGTGCCAGCAGCTTAAGGTCGCAGCCCTACGAGCAGTACTTC.

This clonotype was seen a handful of times. V is TRBV13 and J is TRBJ2-3, with 7 nucleotides matching TRBD2. V shed 0 bases and J 6 bases; nucleotides not matched to a gene: 6. The CDR3 consists of 15 residues. Germline-derived CDR1 and CDR2 are PRHDT and FYEKMQ (reference sequence). CDR3 loop: CASSLGLAEGDTQYF. CDR3 nucleotide sequence: TGTGCCAGCAGCTTAGGGCTAGCGGAGGGCGATACGCAGTATTTT.

V usage is TRBV7-9 and J usage is TRBJ2-2, with 8 positions matching TRBD1. Germline V lookup: CDR1 SEHNR, CDR2 FQNEAQ (reference sequence). V was clipped by 5 bases and J by 7 bases; unmatched bases: 9. CDR3 length equals 15 residues. The CDR3 region is CASSPDRGRGGELFF. CDR3 coding DNA: TGTGCCAGCAGCCCCGACAGGGGAAGGGGCGGGGAGCTGTTTTTT.

The CDR3 DNA is TGTGCCACCAGCAGTGAGGGAGGAGAGACTGAAGCTTTCTTT. The encoded protein is CATSSEGGETEAFF. V usage is TRBV15 and J usage is TRBJ1-1, with unresolved D. The CDR3 runs to 14 residues. The V end was cut by 3 bases, the J end by 5 bases, with 13 bases between. CDR1 is LNHNV and CDR2 is YYDKDF in the germline V gene (reference sequence).

This clonotype was seen ten or more times. The J gene is TRBJ2-3, the V gene TRBV7-2, with no clear D. Trimming took off 1 base at V and 2 bases at J, with 13 bases between the two ends. The CDR3 runs 16 residues. The germline gives CDR1 SGHTA, CDR2 FQGNSA. CDR3 protein: CASSLVGYGYTDTQYF. The DNA for the CDR3 is TGTGCCAGCAGCTTAGTCGGATACGGGTACACAGATACGCAGTATTTT.

Only a few counts were recorded for this clonotype. J is TRBJ1-1 and V is TRBV3-1; D might be TRBD1 (5 bases). CDR1 is LGHDT and CDR2 is YNNKEL in the germline V gene (reference sequence). The CDR3 length is 19 residues. Trimming removed 1 base at V and 0 bases at J, with 21 bases between. CDR3 amino acids: CASSQGGGFFSGLNTEAFF. As DNA, the CDR3 is TGTGCCAGCAGCCAAGGGGGCGGATTCTTTTCTGGCCTGAACACTGAAGCTTTCTTT.

This clonotype was detected a few times. The V and J genes are TRBV12-3 or TRBV12-4 and TRBJ1-1; D is possibly TRBD1 (6 bases). The CDR3 totals 16 residues. Trimming stripped 5 bases from V and 7 bases from J, with 23 bases between. The CDR3, as DNA: TGTGCCAGCAGTACTTACCCGAACAGGGAAATAGGTGAAGCTTTCTTT. It yields the protein CASSTYPNREIGEAFF.

The chain uses TRBV7-2 and TRBJ2-7, with a weak D call TRBD2 (6 bases). The CDR3 is 15 amino acids. V was cut by 1 base and J by 7 bases, with 17 bases left in between. Per the germline V gene, CDR1 is SGHTA and CDR2 is FQGNSA. The CDR3 here is CASSLDGRDWGEQYF. In nucleotides, the CDR3 is TGTGCCAGCAGCTTAGACGGGCGGGATTGGGGGGAGCAGTACTTC.

The V and J genes are TRBV7-9 and TRBJ2-3; D gene uncertain. The V end was cut by 5 bases, the J end by 2 bases, with 2 bases between. This CDR3 is 11 amino acids long. Germline V lookup: CDR1 SEHNR, CDR2 FQNEAQ (reference sequence). The CDR3 reads CASSTTDTQYF. In DNA form, the CDR3 reads TGTGCCAGCAGCACCACAGATACGCAGTATTTT.

The chain has TRBV29-1 and TRBJ2-4, with 8 bases aligning to TRBD2. CDR1 and CDR2 (germline): SQVTM, ANQGSEA. CDR3 length: 14 amino acids. The trim removed 7 bases at V and 5 bases at J, leaving 10 bases unmatched. CDR3 in amino acids: CSAAGGRLQNIQYF. The CDR3 nucleotides are TGCAGCGCGGCGGGCGGGAGGCTCCAAAACATTCAGTACTTC. The full variable domain, in which reference TRBV29-1 and TRBJ2-4 provide the parts outside the CDR3, is SAVISQKPSRDICQRGTSLTIQCQVDSQVTMMFWYRQQPGQSLTLIATANQGSEATYESGFVIDKFPISRPNLTFSTLTVSNMSPEDSSIYLCSAAGGRLQNIQYFGAGTRLSVL.

In this sample, this clonotype turned up many times. The V call is TRBV30, the J call TRBJ2-2, with TRBD1 identical over 7 bases. The V gene end was trimmed by 5 bases and the J gene end by 5 bases; junction bases not matched to a gene: 8. From germline, CDR1 is GTSNPN and CDR2 SVGIG (reference sequence). The CDR3 is made up of 14 amino acids. The CDR3 region has the DNA TGTGCCTGGGTGACAGGGATCGGAACCGGGGAGCTGTTTTTT. This sequence encodes CAWVTGIGTGELFF. Together with reference TRBV30 and TRBJ2-2, the CDR3 gives the full variable domain: SQTIHQWPATLVQPVGSPLSLECTVEGTSNPNLYWYRQAAGRGLQLLFYSVGIGQISSEVPQNLSASRPQDRQFILSSKKLLLSDSGFYLCAWVTGIGTGELFFGEGSRLTVL.

The V and J genes are TRBV2 and TRBJ1-2; 9 nucleotides align to TRBD1. Germline CDR1 SNHLY, CDR2 FYNNEI. J lost 4 bases, V lost 5 bases, and 2 bases had no gene match. This CDR3 contains 13 residues. Written as DNA, the CDR3 is TGTGCCAGCAGTACAGGGGGCGGCTATGGCTACACCTTC. Encoded protein: CASSTGGGYGYTF.

The chain uses TRBV11-2 and TRBJ2-3, with no clear D. The CDR3 sequence is 14 residues long. Germline values: CDR1 SGHAT, CDR2 FQNNGV. V was clipped by 3 bases and J by 4 bases, with 11 bases between them. The CDR3 region is CASSLKSPADTQYF. The CDR3 nucleotides read TGTGCCAGCAGCTTGAAGTCTCCCGCAGATACGCAGTATTTT.

The sample holds many counts of this clonotype. The rearrangement links TRBV6-5 to TRBJ1-6; 7 bases line up with TRBD1. The trim removed 6 bases at V and 7 bases at J, leaving 12 bases unmatched. The CDR3 runs 16 residues. Per the germline V gene, CDR1 is MNHEY and CDR2 is SVGAGI. The CDR3 nucleotides read TGTGCCAGCAGGCCGGGACAGCCCTTTTGGAATTCACCCCTCCACTTT. It translates to CASRPGQPFWNSPLHF.

This clonotype was detected ten times or more. The chain is built from TRBV12-5 and TRBJ1-1; D is unresolved. This CDR3 comprises 12 residues. V dropped 11 bases and J dropped 1 base, with 11 bases sitting between them. The germline V gene has CDR1 LGHNT and CDR2 FRNRAP. The CDR3 is CAQSKGNTEAFF. The CDR3 DNA sequence: TGTGCTCAATCGAAAGGGAACACTGAAGCTTTCTTT.

This clonotype turned up a few times. The chain is built from TRBV7-9 and TRBJ2-3; 9 nucleotides align to TRBD2. Trimming cost V 2 bases and J 4 bases; bases outside gene matches: 7. CDR3 length: 16 amino acids. Germline V gene lookup returns CDR1 SEHNR and CDR2 FQNEAQ (reference sequence). The CDR3 DNA reads as TGTGCCAGCAGCTTATGGGCGGGAGGGAGTTCAGATACGCAGTATTTT. Its translation: CASSLWAGGSSDTQYF.

This clonotype showed up many times. V is TRBV7-2 and J is TRBJ1-5; D unresolved. V lost 1 base, J lost 4 bases, and 14 bases lay in between. The CDR3 sequence is 16 residues long. Germline V gives CDR1 SGHTA, CDR2 FQGNSA. This chain's CDR3 is CASSLVGASGNQPQHF. The CDR3, as DNA: TGTGCCAGCAGCTTAGTTGGAGCCTCTGGGAATCAGCCCCAGCATTTT.

This clonotype was observed at least ten times. This rearrangement joins TRBV18 to TRBJ2-3, with D unclear. This CDR3 contains 15 residues. Germline-derived CDR1 and CDR2 are KGHSH and LQKENI. Trimming removed 0 bases at V and 5 bases at J, with 12 bases between. CDR3 loop: CASSPPTPVRDTQYF. CDR3 coding DNA: TGTGCCAGCTCACCACCCACTCCGGTTAGAGATACGCAGTATTTT. Based on the CDR3 plus reference TRBV18 and TRBJ2-3, the full variable domain is NAGVMQNPRHLVRRRGQEARLRCSPMKGHSHVYWYRQLPEEGLKFMVYLQKENIIDESGMPKERFSAEFPKEGPSILRIQQVVRGDSAAYFCASSPPTPVRDTQYFGPGTRLTVL.

This clonotype was observed a few times. The chain carries TRBV29-1 and TRBJ1-2; D remains ambiguous. This CDR3 is built from 13 residues. V was trimmed by 4 bases and J by 4 bases, leaving 13 bases between them. The germline V gene encodes CDR1 SQVTM and CDR2 ANQGSEA. CDR3 loop: CSVAVGSSYGYTF. The CDR3 region has the DNA TGCAGCGTTGCCGTGGGAAGTAGCTATGGCTACACCTTC.

The chain couples TRBV6-2 or TRBV6-3 to TRBJ2-7; D possibly matches TRBD1 or TRBD2 (5 bases each). This CDR3 contains 14 residues. V was trimmed by 6 bases and J by 3 bases, leaving 15 bases between them. The V gene's germline CDR1 is MNHEY and CDR2 SVGEGT. CDR3 nucleotides: TGTGCCAGCAGCCGCTGGGACGGCTACTACGAGCAGTACTTC. Its translation: CASSRWDGYYEQYF.

This clonotype has a handful of counts. The chain employs TRBV12-3 or TRBV12-4 and TRBJ2-1; TRBD2 matches 9 bases. Trimming removed 4 bases from V and 9 bases from J; junction bases left unmatched: 13. The CDR3 sequence is 16 residues long. In DNA form, the CDR3 reads TGTGCCAGCAGTTCGATTGGGGGGACTAGCTGGGCTGAGCAGTTCTTC. This gives the protein CASSSIGGTSWAEQFF.